Listed below are T cell receptor beta chains from one sample, sequenced in a study of neurological immune-mediated disorders. One entry per CDR3 protein, called by TCRdb with MiXCR from the 5' RACE reads. The sample lists tens of thousands of distinct CDR3 sequences, 8% to 13% occurring once. The specimen was PBMCs. Receptors originate from a woman aged 55 to 70 with HTLV-1-associated myelopathy (HAM/TSP). Each CDR3 is given with its conserved first and last residue. D genes are given only for firm matches. Clone size is stated in some rows and not others, as once, few, many or a class when expanded.

TRBV20-1	many	.	TRBJ2-3	TGCAGTGCTAGGGCCCTACTTAGGGTGGGCACAGATACGCAGTATTTT	CSARALLRVGTDTQYF
TRBV20-1	many	.	TRBJ2-3	TGCAGTGCCACTCTCGGAGATACGCAGTATTTT	CSATLGDTQYF
TRBV5-1	many	.	TRBJ2-3	TGCGCCAGCAGCTTAGGGGGGGGCCTATCCACAGATACGCAGTATTTT	CASSLGGGLSTDTQYF
TRBV5-6	many	.	TRBJ2-5	TGTGCCAGCAGCTTGGGGGGCCCCGCGCGAGAGACCCAGTACTTC	CASSLGGPARETQYF
TRBV6-6	.	TRBD2	TRBJ2-3	TGTGCCAGCAGACTCCGCTATAGCGGGGGGGACACTAGCACAGATACGCAGTATTTT	CASRLRYSGGDTSTDTQYF
TRBV20-1	.	TRBD1	TRBJ1-2	TGCAGTGCTGGCCGGGACAGGATCATCTCTAACTATGGCTACACCTTC	CSAGRDRIISNYGYTF
TRBV20-1	large	TRBD2	TRBJ2-3	TGCAGTGCCACTAGCGGGGGGGCAGCAGATACGCAGTATTTT	CSATSGGAADTQYF
TRBV21-1	.	.	TRBJ1-2	TGTGCTAGCACCCAAACACGACTGCGCTATGGCTACACCTTC	CASTQTRLRYGYTF
TRBV7-2	many	.	TRBJ1-5	TGTGCCAGCAGCTACCGGGACATAAATCAGCCCCAGCATTTT	CASSYRDINQPQHF
TRBV5-1	many	TRBD1	TRBJ1-1	TGCGCCAGCGGGACAGGGGATCTTGAAGCTTTCTTT	CASGTGDLEAFF
TRBV7-3	many	TRBD2	TRBJ2-3	TGTGCCAGCAGCTACCGGTGTCGGGGGGGGGCCCCAGATACGCAGTATTTT	CASSYRCRGGAPDTQYF
TRBV28	many	.	TRBJ1-3	TGTGCCAGCAGTTTTCCGCGAGTCAACACCATATATTTT	CASSFPRVNTIYF
TRBV18	many	TRBD1	TRBJ2-7	TGTGCCAGCTCACCGGACAGGTACGAGCAGTACTTC	CASSPDRYEQYF
TRBV10-3	many	TRBD2	TRBJ2-1	TGTGCCATCGGTAGAATAGCGGGGATCAATGAGCAGTTCTTC	CAIGRIAGINEQFF
TRBV5-1	many	.	TRBJ1-6	TGCGCCAGCAGCTTGGGGTTTTCCGAGAATTCACCCCTCCACTTT	CASSLGFSENSPLHF
TRBV20-1	many	.	TRBJ2-7	TGCAGTGCTAGGACAACGGAGGGATGGGACGAGCAGTACTTC	CSARTTEGWDEQYF
TRBV4-2	medium-sized	.	TRBJ1-2	TGTGCCAGCAGCCCCCTCAGACCCGGGTCCCGCAGCGGAGGCTACACCTTC	CASSPLRPGSRSGGYTF
TRBV7-3	many	TRBD1	TRBJ1-1	TGTGCCAGCAGCTCTGGGGGACAGCCGAACACTGAAGCTTTCTTT	CASSSGGQPNTEAFF
TRBV12-5	medium-sized	.	TRBJ2-1	TGTGCTAGTGGTTTGGGTACCGGGACTCAGCAGTTCTTC	CASGLGTGTQQFF
TRBV29-1	many	TRBD2	TRBJ2-1	TGCAGCGTCGGACTAGCGGGGGGGATCTACAATGAGCAGTTCTTC	CSVGLAGGIYNEQFF
TRBV12-3/TRBV12-4	many	TRBD1	TRBJ2-3	TGTGCCAGCAGTTTTAAGGGGGCCCTTAGCACAGATACGCAGTATTTT	CASSFKGALSTDTQYF
TRBV20-1	many	TRBD1	TRBJ1-2	TGCAGTGCTAGGACGACAGGGGGCCATGGCTACACCTTC	CSARTTGGHGYTF
TRBV11-2	many	.	TRBJ1-2	TGTGCCAGCGGTCACAAGAACTATGGCTACACCTTC	CASGHKNYGYTF
TRBV12-3/TRBV12-4	few	.	TRBJ1-2	TGTGCCAGCAAGGGGTACTATGGCTACACCTTC	CASKGYYGYTF
TRBV5-1	many	.	TRBJ1-1	TGCGCCAGCAGGATTTCGCACGGCGTCACTGAAGCTTTCTTT	CASRISHGVTEAFF
TRBV27	many	.	TRBJ2-1	TGTGCCAGCTCGGCGAGTTTTTACAATGAGCAGTTCTTC	CASSASFYNEQFF
TRBV7-2	many	TRBD2	TRBJ2-2	TGTGCCAGCAGCTTAGTGGGGACTAGCGTAAACACCGGGGAGCTGTTTTTT	CASSLVGTSVNTGELFF
TRBV5-1	.	.	TRBJ2-7	TGCGCCAGCAGCTCGAGCCCCCGGGTCGGGTCGTACGAGCAGTACTTC	CASSSSPRVGSYEQYF
TRBV20-1	.	.	TRBJ2-7	TGCAGTGCTAGAGATACGAGACCGCACTCCTACGAGCAGTACTTC	CSARDTRPHSYEQYF
TRBV5-5	many	.	TRBJ1-2	TGTGCCAGCAGCGCCAACGGCCGGTATGGCTACACCTTC	CASSANGRYGYTF
TRBV12-5	many	.	TRBJ2-3	TGTGCTAGTGGTTTGTCCTCGTTCTACCAAGGCATGTTTACAGATACGCAGTATTTT	CASGLSSFYQGMFTDTQYF
TRBV3-1	many	.	TRBJ2-3	TGTGCCAGCAGCCAAGATAGTGGGGGGCGTGCAGATACGCAGTATTTT	CASSQDSGGRADTQYF
TRBV20-1	many	.	TRBJ2-1	TGCAGTGCTAGAGGTGTGCCAGGTAGCGGGGACAGAGGGCCATACAATGAGCAGTTCTTC	CSARGVPGSGDRGPYNEQFF
TRBV20-1	medium-sized	TRBD1	TRBJ2-7	TGCAGTGCTAGACCCGCTGTTGGGACAGGGTTATACGAGCAGTACTTC	CSARPAVGTGLYEQYF
TRBV20-1	many	.	TRBJ2-1	TGCAGTGCAGAAAAGACGTACAATGAGCAGTTCTTC	CSAEKTYNEQFF
TRBV30	many	.	TRBJ2-7	TGTGCCTGGAGGGCGTTGACCTACGAGCAGTACTTC	CAWRALTYEQYF
TRBV20-1	medium-sized	.	TRBJ2-1	TGCAGTGCTAGAGAATACAATGAGCAGTTCTTC	CSAREYNEQFF
TRBV29-1	many	.	TRBJ2-2	TGCAGCGTTGACAGAGAGAACACCGGGGAGCTGTTTTTT	CSVDRENTGELFF
TRBV5-1	many	.	TRBJ1-2	TGCGCCAGCAGCTTGGAGCCACACTATGGCTACACCTTC	CASSLEPHYGYTF
TRBV5-7	many	TRBD1	TRBJ2-4	TGTGCCAGCAGCTTGGGACAGGGGGCGGAATGGACCAAAAACATTCAGTACTTC	CASSLGQGAEWTKNIQYF
TRBV7-8	many	TRBD1	TRBJ2-2	TGTGCCAGCAGCTTACCGAGCCAGGGGGCGTCCGGGGAGCTGTTTTTT	CASSLPSQGASGELFF
TRBV20-1	many	TRBD2	TRBJ2-1	TGCAGTGCTGACCCGCGGGTTAGCGGGGGGCGCCATGAGCAGTTCTTC	CSADPRVSGGRHEQFF
TRBV5-6	many	TRBD1	TRBJ1-1	TGTGCCAGCAGAAGACAGGGTGGGACTGAAGCTTTCTTT	CASRRQGGTEAFF
TRBV6-5	many	TRBD1	TRBJ2-1	TGTGCCAGCAGTTACAGCCCGGCAGGGGGCATATACAATGAGCAGTTCTTC	CASSYSPAGGIYNEQFF
TRBV5-1	many	.	TRBJ1-1	TGCGCCAGCAGCTTGGCGGGGACTCAGAACACTGAAGCTTTCTTT	CASSLAGTQNTEAFF
TRBV11-2	many	.	TRBJ2-7	TGTGCCAGCTGTGGAGACTCCTACGAGCAGTACTTC	CASCGDSYEQYF
TRBV20-1	many	.	TRBJ2-7	TGCAGTGCTACCTCGGCGGCCTACGAGCAGTACTTC	CSATSAAYEQYF
TRBV5-1	many	.	TRBJ2-7	TGCGCCAGCAGCCCAAGGGGCTTAATAACCTACGAGCAGTACTTC	CASSPRGLITYEQYF
TRBV5-1	medium-sized	.	TRBJ1-1	TGCGCCAGCAGCCCCCGGCAGGCGACTGAAGCTTTCTTT	CASSPRQATEAFF
TRBV12-3/TRBV12-4	many	TRBD1	TRBJ1-2	TGTGCCAGCAGTTTAGCGCTCGGACAGGGACTAAACTATGGCTACACCTTC	CASSLALGQGLNYGYTF
TRBV20-1	medium-sized	.	TRBJ1-5	TGCAGTGCTCTACAGCCGTCAGGGGATAGCAATCAGCCCCAGCATTTT	CSALQPSGDSNQPQHF
TRBV5-6	many	TRBD2	TRBJ2-1	TGTGCCAGCAGCCCGGGACTAGCGCTTGAGCAGTTCTTC	CASSPGLALEQFF
TRBV29-1	many	TRBD1	TRBJ1-1	TGCAGCGCTATAGAGTGGACAGGGTTGGCTTTCTTT	CSAIEWTGLAFF
TRBV5-6	many	.	TRBJ2-1	TGTGCCAGCAGCTTGGGTGTCTCGTACAATGAGCAGTTCTTC	CASSLGVSYNEQFF